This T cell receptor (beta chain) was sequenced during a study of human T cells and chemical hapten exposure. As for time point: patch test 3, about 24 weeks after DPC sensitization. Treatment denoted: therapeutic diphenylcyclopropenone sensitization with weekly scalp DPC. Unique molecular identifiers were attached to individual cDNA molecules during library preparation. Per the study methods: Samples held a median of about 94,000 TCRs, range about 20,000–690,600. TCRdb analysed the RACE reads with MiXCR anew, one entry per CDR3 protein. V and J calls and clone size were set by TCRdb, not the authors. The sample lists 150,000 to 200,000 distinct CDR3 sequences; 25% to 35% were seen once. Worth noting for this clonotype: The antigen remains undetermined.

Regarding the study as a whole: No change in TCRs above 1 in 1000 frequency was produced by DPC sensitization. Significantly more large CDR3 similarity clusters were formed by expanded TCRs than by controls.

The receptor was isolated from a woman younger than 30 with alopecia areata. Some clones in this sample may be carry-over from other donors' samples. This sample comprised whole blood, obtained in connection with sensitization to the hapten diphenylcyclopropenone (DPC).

The CDR3 loop reads CASSSGGALIEAFF. CDR3 DNA: TGCGCCAGCAGCTCAGGGGGGGCCTTGATTGAAGCTTTCTTT. The V gene is TRBV5-1, the J gene TRBJ1-1; 7 bases are shared with TRBD1. V shed 3 bases, J shed 7 bases, and the junction held 9 bases outside the gene matches. This CDR3 contains 14 residues. The germline V gene encodes CDR1 SGHRS and CDR2 YFSETQ. Full variable domain (missing parts from reference TRBV5-1 and TRBJ1-1): KAGVTQTPRYLIKTRGQQVTLSCSPISGHRSVSWYQQTPGQGLQFLFEYFSETQRNKGNFPGRFSGRQFSNSRSEMNVSTLELGDSALYLCASSSGGALIEAFFGQGTRLTVV.